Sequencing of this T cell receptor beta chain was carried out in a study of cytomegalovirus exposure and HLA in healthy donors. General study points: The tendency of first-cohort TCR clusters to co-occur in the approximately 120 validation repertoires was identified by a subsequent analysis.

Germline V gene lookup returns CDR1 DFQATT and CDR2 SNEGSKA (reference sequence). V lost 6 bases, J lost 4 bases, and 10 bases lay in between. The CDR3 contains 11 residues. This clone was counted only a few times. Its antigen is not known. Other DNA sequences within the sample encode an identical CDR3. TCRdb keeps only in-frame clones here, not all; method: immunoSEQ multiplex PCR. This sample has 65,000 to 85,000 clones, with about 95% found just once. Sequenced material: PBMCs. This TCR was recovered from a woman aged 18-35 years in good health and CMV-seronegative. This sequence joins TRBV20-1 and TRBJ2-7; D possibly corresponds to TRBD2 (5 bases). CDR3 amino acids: CSALGGYEQYF. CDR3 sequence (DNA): TGCAGTGCCTTAGGCGGGTACGAGCAGTACTTC.